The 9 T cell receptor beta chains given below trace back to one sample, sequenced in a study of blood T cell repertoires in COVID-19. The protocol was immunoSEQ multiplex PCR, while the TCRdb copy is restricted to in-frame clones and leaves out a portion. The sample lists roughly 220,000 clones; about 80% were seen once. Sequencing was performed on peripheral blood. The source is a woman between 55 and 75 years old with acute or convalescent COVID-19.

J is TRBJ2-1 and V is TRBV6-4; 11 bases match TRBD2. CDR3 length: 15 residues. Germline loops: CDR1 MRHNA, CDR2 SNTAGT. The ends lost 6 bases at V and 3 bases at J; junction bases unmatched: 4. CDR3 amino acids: CASSHLAGGYNEQFF. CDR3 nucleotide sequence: TGTGCCAGCAGCCATCTAGCGGGGGGCTACAATGAGCAGTTCTTC.

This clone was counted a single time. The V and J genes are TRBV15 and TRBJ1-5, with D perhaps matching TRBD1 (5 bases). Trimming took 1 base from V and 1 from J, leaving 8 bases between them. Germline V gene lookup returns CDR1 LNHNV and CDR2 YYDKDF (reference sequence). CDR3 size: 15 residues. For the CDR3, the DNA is TGTGCCACCAGCAGAGGCCGGGGGAGCAATCAGCCCCAGCATTTT. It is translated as CATSRGRGSNQPQHF.

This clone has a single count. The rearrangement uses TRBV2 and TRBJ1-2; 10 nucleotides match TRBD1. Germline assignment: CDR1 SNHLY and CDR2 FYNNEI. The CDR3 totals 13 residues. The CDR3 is CASDRGPIYGYTF. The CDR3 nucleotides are TGTGCGTCCGACAGGGGGCCCATCTATGGCTACACCTTC.

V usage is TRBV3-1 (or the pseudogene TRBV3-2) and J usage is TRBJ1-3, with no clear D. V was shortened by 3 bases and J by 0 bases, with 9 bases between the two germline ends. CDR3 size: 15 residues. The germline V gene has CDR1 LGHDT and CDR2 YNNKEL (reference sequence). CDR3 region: CASSHSETSGNTIYF. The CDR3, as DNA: TGTGCCAGCAGCCACTCGGAGACCTCTGGAAACACCATATATTTT.

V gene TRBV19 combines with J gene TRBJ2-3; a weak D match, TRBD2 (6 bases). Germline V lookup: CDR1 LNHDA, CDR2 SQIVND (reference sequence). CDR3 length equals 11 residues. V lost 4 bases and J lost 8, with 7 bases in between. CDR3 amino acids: CASSRGVTQYF. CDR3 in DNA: TGTGCCAGTAGTAGGGGGGTTACGCAGTATTTT.

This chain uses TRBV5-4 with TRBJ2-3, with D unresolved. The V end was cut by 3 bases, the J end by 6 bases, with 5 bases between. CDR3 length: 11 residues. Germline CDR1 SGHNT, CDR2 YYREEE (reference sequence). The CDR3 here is CASSSQDTQYF. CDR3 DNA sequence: TGTGCCAGCAGCTCACAGGATACGCAGTATTTT.

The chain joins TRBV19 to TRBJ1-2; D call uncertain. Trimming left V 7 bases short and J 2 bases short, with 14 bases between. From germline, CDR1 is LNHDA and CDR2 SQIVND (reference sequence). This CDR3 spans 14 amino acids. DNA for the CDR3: TGTGCCAGTACCCGGACTGTCGTGAACTATGGCTACACCTTC. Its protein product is CASTRTVVNYGYTF.

The CDR3 DNA is TGCGCCAGCAGCCAAGAAAGGACTAGTATCTACGAGCAGTACTTC. Its translation is CASSQERTSIYEQYF. The chain uses TRBV4-3 and TRBJ2-7, with 7 bases fitting TRBD2. V lost 0 bases and J lost 3; bases outside the gene matches: 5. Germline values: CDR1 LGHNA, CDR2 YSLEER. CDR3 length: 15 residues.

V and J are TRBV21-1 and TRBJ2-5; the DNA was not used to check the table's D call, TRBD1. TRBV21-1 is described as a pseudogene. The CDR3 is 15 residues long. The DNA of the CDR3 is TGTGCCAGCAGCAAGGGACAGGGCCCTCAAGAGACCCAGTACTTC. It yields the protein CASSKGQGPQETQYF.